The sequence of this T cell receptor beta chain was determined in a study of graft-versus-host responses after intestinal transplantation. The data were produced by immunoSEQ multiplex PCR, yet TCRdb's version contains in-frame clones alone and is incomplete. The sample lists nearly 90,000 clones, roughly four fifths occurring once. Losses at the gene ends were 6 bases for V and 3 bases for J; bases not matched to a gene: 3. CDR1 and CDR2 from the germline V gene are MNHEY and SMNVEV (reference sequence). This CDR3 contains 15 residues. Findings and caveats of the study: Graft-donor T cell macrochimerism coincided with high graft-versus-host to host-versus-graft clonal ratios in allografts.

Notes on this clone: Its antigen is currently unknown.

The genes are TRBV27 and TRBJ2-5; 14 nucleotides line up with TRBD2. This material consisted of unstimulated CD8+ T cells sorted from spleen or lymph node cells, taken before intestinal transplant. The sequence came from a human donor who received an intestinal transplant. CDR3 nucleotides: TGTGCCAGCAGCCCGGGACTAGCGGGAGAAGAGACCCAGTACTTC. Protein: CASSPGLAGEETQYF.